What follows describes a single T cell receptor beta chain. Its recognized antigen is unknown. Base qualities are not provided; no much larger clone lies one nucleotide away. The germline V gene (reference sequence) specifies LNHDA as CDR1 and SQIVND as CDR2. Measured from the cysteine to the phenylalanine, the CDR3 is 16 residues long. Solely the CDR3 DNA is kept, with 48 bases framed from the first base. Trimming accounts for 6 bases at V and 9 bases at J, while the number of junction bases matched to no gene is 15. The library was generated by the immunoSEQ multiplex PCR assay. For the multiplex PCR, a mixture combining 60 forward primers for TCR Vbeta segments and 13 reverse primers for TCR Jbeta segments was used. The CDR3 region of rearranged TCR beta genes was amplified from genomic DNA with a multiplex PCR assay. The Illumina HiSeq System was used to sequence the amplified TCR beta libraries as 87-base-pair reads. The authors' analysis ran thus. A later analysis tallied around 87 million unique TCR beta chains across the 666 repertoires, and approximately 12 million of those chains were shared by two or more donors. Raw reads were error-corrected and collapsed into unique sequences with a nearest-neighbor algorithm that merged closely related sequences to remove PCR and sequencing errors. V, D and J gene segments were assigned by aligning CDR3 sequences to IMGT reference sequences. Each retained sequence needed at least a six-nucleotide match to both a V gene segment and a J gene segment. Rearrangements were called productive when the CDR3 lacked stop codons and stayed in frame with V and J; all others were non-productive. CDR3 was defined according to IMGT convention as the region running from the second conserved V-encoded cysteine to the conserved J-encoded phenylalanine. Sequences without an unambiguous match to a single V gene segment were excluded from the earlier analysis of a few hundred of the donors. In an earlier analysis of some 590 of the donors, a V segment was called functional when productive rearrangements were above 56.7%, and segregating when the standard deviation between donors exceeded 5%. A statistical classification framework was built to diagnose cytomegalovirus status from the catalog of TCR beta chain sequences. A later analysis assigned V and J genes by comparing TCR nucleotide sequences with IMGT/GENE-DB human TR gene sequences. The TCRdist pipeline was used in a later analysis to assign CDR3 sequences and most-parsimonious VDJ recombination scenarios. A later analysis defined each TCR beta chain by its CDR3 amino acid sequence plus V-gene family, and excluded reads lacking a unique V-gene family. As a way to deal with suspected cross-contamination and a sequencing artifact, a later analysis dropped 450 to 700 nucleotide sequences that were highly shared and had low generation probability. In a later analysis, a clonal expansion index was calculated for each public chain from normalized within-repertoire ranks of inferred template counts. Generation probabilities in a later analysis came from a VDJ recombination model fitted to out-of-frame rearrangements, and those results were checked against IGoR. In a later analysis, TCR-TCR, TCR-HLA and TCR-CMV co-occurrence was scored with hypergeometric tests, and a repertoire-size bias correction was applied to TCR pairs. False discovery rates were estimated in a later analysis by permuting HLA or CMV assignments 20 times. A later analysis grouped co-occurring TCRs with DBSCAN, adding TCRdist sequence similarity when clustering within HLA-allele-positive subsets. Co-occurrence clustering excluded repertoires with fewer than 30,000 or more than 120,000 public chains, plus five with anomalous nucleotide sharing. The source is immuneACCESS, and TCRdb retained only in-frame sequences with V and J called. Part of the clones is not carried over; for the studies checked, unresolved V genes explain less than half of this, and the remainder is unexplained. Clonal size and the V and J genes are those of that table, whereas D and trimming came from the DNA. Here the sample has about 160,000 clones; about 75% occur a single time. In total, the top ten clones hold over 1.2% of the sample.

The data are from a study of cytomegalovirus exposure and HLA in healthy donors (dated by TCRdb to about 2017). Describing the broader study: An earlier analysis of approximately 640 of the donors reported about 250 Gb of sequence data and around 120 million unique TCR beta sequences from about 200 million T cells. An early release covering roughly 580 HLA-typed donors comprised 250 to 350 gigabases of sequencing data and approximately 80 million unique TCR sequences. Among the roughly 400 genotyped donors, about 83% belonged to the genetic ancestry cluster associated with self-reported Caucasian donors. The aim of the study was to test whether cataloging public T cell receptors could identify signatures of past pathogen exposure. The T cell repertoires of some 670 subjects were profiled by immunosequencing and related to cytomegalovirus serostatus. A separate validation cohort of more than 100 different subjects was used in addition to the roughly 720-subject first cohort. The study combined high-throughput TCR immunosequencing, statistical association of individual TCRs with disease status, and machine learning to predict cytomegalovirus infection status. A later analysis re-analyzed previously published TCR beta repertoires from approximately 670 donors and added high-resolution HLA genotyping to study TCR occurrence patterns. Rather than using new phenotypic data, the later analysis identified candidate immune exposures from TCR beta sequences and from how often those sequences occurred across donors. In an earlier analysis of 587 of the donors, high-throughput TCR beta sequencing was used to judge whether each TCR beta V gene segment behaved as functional or pseudogenic. Donor age, sex, ethnicity and CMV serostatus were compiled together with the repertoire data. A later genetic analysis used genome-wide SNP genotypes for about 65% of the 666 donors, treating that subset as a discovery cohort. Every repertoire in the discovery cohort had been generated on one and the same sequencing platform. HLA typing included class I and class II loci at four-digit resolution. Typing coverage differed by locus: A, B, C, DRB1 and DQB1 were typed in roughly 620-640 donors, DQA1 in roughly 500, DPA1 in roughly 590, and DPB1 in 400 to 490. Because of strong linkage in the cohort, roughly 5 DR-DQ haplotypes were treated as single units for association and clustering. On average, 235,054 unique TCR beta nucleotide sequences were sequenced per donor among a few hundred genotyped donors of the cohort, with roughly 19% of those sequences being non-productive. Overall study outcomes, separate from this receptor: Because some donors lacked HLA typing at each locus, the association tests relied only on the typed subset. A later analysis associated approximately 17,000 TCR beta sequences with specific HLA alleles at a false discovery rate of 0.05. Because counts were too low, roughly 18 rarely observed V segments, including chromosome 9 orphons, were left out of the earlier analysis of about 620 of the donors. A few of the identified cytomegalovirus-associated TCR beta chains were confirmed in vitro to be specific for cytomegalovirus antigens. Correlated functional status among segregating V segments might reflect linkage disequilibrium, but an unknown experimental factor could not be ruled out. Strong co-occurrence of HLA alleles, especially DR and DQ, made assigning TCR associations to individual alleles difficult. The authors suggested that the approach could potentially be generalized to other disease states and immunological phenotypes. An association between a missense DCLRE1C variant and V-gene and J-gene trimming of TCR beta chains was found in a later genetic analysis and replicated in an independent cohort. A further reported finding was that TCR beta sequences accurately predicted the HLA-A and HLA-B alleles for most subjects in the first cohort. Cytomegalovirus status was reported to be diagnosed by the classifier with high specificity and sensitivity in both the original and validation cohorts. In a later analysis, most CMV-associated TCR beta chains were found to appear HLA-restricted, with HLA associations seemingly driven largely by CMV exposure. For the cohort, immune exposure information was limited to CMV serostatus. A later analysis found that TCR association rates varied across HLA loci, with DRB1 alleles showing the most associated TCRs and HLA-C alleles the fewest. Some IMGT-functional V segments, including TRBV6-2 and TRBV6-3, could not be told apart with the 87-base-pair reads, so those segments were excluded. In an earlier analysis of 450 to 750 of the donors, most TCR beta V segments appeared in productive rearrangements about 87% or about 30% of the time, broadly matching IMGT annotations. In a later analysis, HLA-associated TCR beta chains showed more clonal expansion and lower generation probabilities than non-associated chains that were equally common. A later analysis reported that several top co-occurrence clusters appeared linked to parvovirus B19, influenza, CMV and Epstein-Barr virus. The presence/absence analyses assumed that sequencing depth was roughly uniform across donors, and that assumption may not be true. In a later genetic analysis, fewer N-insertions in productive TCRs were reported among donors in an Asian-associated ancestry cluster than the roughly 640-donor mean. In the study, approximately 160 TCR beta chains were listed as associated with cytomegalovirus. A cluster of highly shared sequence variants was judged likely to be a technical artifact of the sequencing pipeline. The cohort was sequenced for TCR beta chains only, and without alpha or paired-chain data the features that could be detected were limited. While some public TCRs were present in many individuals, most TCR sequences turned up only very rarely across donors.

In total, fewer than 750 healthy bone marrow donors made up the cohort. At the time of sampling, every cohort member was nominally healthy, though immune exposures that went unrecorded were likely present. The donor was CMV seronegative and was included in the group of several hundred seronegative cohort members. A peripheral blood sample was provided by each donor, and peripheral blood mononuclear cells were used for TCR beta sequencing. Genomic DNA extraction from the blood cell samples was performed with the Qiagen DNeasy Blood Extraction Kit. The TCR sequence derives from a man aged 18 to 29 in good health and CMV-seronegative. The chain joins TRBV19 to TRBJ1-5; 9 central nucleotides agree with TRBD1. Material for sequencing was PBMCs. The DNA is TGTGCCAGTAGGCTCCGGGACAGGGAGTCTTTATGGCCCCAGCATTTT. This encodes CASRLRDRESLWPQHF.